This T cell receptor (beta chain) appears in the sequencing data of a study of cytomegalovirus exposure and HLA in healthy donors. Study information: Earlier results showed 90 million to 130 million unique TCR beta sequences derived from approximately 170 million T cells.

Points from the study as a whole: Available immune exposure information covered CMV serostatus only.

This clone has a single count. Its antigen is unidentified. PCR primers comprised 60 Vbeta and 13 Jbeta primers. Assay: immunoSEQ multiplex PCR; the TCRdb copy retains only in-frame clones and omits some. The sample contains some 110,000 clones, approximately 82% of which appear only once. The origin of this receptor is a man aged 25-45 years in good health and CMV-seropositive. Sequencing input: PBMCs.

CDR3 nucleotides: TGTGCCAGCAGTCGGACAGGGGGTACGGCCGAGCAGTACTTC. It specifies CASSRTGGTAEQYF. This sequence joins TRBV28 and TRBJ2-7; 10 bases fit TRBD1. This CDR3 region has 14 residues. After removal of 5 bases from V and 6 bases from J, the junction contained 7 bases not matched to a gene. Germline CDR1 reads MDHEN; CDR2 reads SYDVKM.